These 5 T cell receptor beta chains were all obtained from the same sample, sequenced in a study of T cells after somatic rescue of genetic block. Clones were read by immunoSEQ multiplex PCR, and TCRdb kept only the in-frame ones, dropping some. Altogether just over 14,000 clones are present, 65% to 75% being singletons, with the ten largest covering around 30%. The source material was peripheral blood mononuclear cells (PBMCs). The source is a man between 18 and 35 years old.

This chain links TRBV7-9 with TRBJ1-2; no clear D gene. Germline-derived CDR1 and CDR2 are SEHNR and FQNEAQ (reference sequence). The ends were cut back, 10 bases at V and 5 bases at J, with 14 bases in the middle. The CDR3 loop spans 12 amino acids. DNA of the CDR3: TGTGCCATCATCGAGGGCAGTTATGGCTACACCTTC. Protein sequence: CAIIEGSYGYTF. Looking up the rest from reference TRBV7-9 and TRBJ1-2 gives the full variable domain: DTGVSQNPRHKITKRGQNVTFRCDPISEHNRLYWYRQTLGQGPEFLTYFQNEAQLEKSRLLSDRFSAERPKGSFSTLEIQRTEQGDSAMYLCAIIEGSYGYTFGSGTRLTVV.

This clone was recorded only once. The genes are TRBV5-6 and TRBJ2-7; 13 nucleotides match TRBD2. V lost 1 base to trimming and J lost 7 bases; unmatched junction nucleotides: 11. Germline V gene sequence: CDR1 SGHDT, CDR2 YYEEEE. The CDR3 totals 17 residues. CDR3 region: CASSLLWTSGGKGEQYF. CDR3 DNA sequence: TGTGCCAGCAGCTTGCTCTGGACTAGCGGGGGCAAGGGGGAGCAGTACTTC.

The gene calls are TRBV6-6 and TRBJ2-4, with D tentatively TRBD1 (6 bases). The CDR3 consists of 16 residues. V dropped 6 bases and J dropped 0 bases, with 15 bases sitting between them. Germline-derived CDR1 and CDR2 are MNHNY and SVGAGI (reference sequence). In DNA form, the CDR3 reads TGTGCCAGCAGCCTGACCACAGGGCTAGCCAAAAACATTCAGTACTTC. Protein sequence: CASSLTTGLAKNIQYF.

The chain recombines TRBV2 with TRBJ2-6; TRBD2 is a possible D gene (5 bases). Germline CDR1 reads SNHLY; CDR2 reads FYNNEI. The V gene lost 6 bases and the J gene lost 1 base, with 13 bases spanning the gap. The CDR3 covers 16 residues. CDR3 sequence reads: CASRPSRGSGANVLTF. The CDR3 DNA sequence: TGTGCCAGCAGGCCTAGCCGAGGGTCTGGGGCCAACGTCCTGACTTTC.

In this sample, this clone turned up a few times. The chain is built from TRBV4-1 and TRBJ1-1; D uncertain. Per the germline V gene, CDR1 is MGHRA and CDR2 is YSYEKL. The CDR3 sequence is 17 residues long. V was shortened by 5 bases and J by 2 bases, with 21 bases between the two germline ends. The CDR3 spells CASSGSLGNPANTEAFF. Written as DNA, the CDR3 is TGCGCCAGCAGCGGCTCACTGGGAAACCCCGCTAACACTGAAGCTTTCTTT.